Given below is one T cell receptor beta chain in context. The specificity of this receptor is unknown. The sample holds no much larger clone one base away, and base qualities are not on file. Peripheral blood CD8+ and CD4+ T cells from healthy donors, Susac syndrome patients and multiple sclerosis patients were profiled using high-throughput TCR beta sequencing. Recently defined diagnostic criteria for definite or probable disease were met by the Susac syndrome patients. CD8+ TEMRA cells were enriched by FACS, while bulk CD8+ and CD4+ T cells were purified by magnetic negative isolation. Blood was collected in EDTA tubes and processed within 24 hours, with PBMCs isolated through density gradient centrifugation. PBMCs intended for TCR sequencing were frozen in liquid nitrogen and were later thawed in a 37 degrees C water bath. The sorted or isolated CD4+, CD8+ and CD8+ TEMRA cells reached a purity of at least 90%.

This entry belongs to a study of CD8 T cells in Susac syndrome (dated by TCRdb to 2018 to 2020). For the study in its entirety: Of the Susac syndrome patients who were sequenced, eight were in clinical remission while roughly 6 had clinically active disease. At the time of blood withdrawal, Susac syndrome patients were either therapy-naive, taking corticosteroids (with some also receiving IVIg), or on IVIg alone. Repertoire sequencing was used to test whether CD8+ T cell activation and differentiation in Susac syndrome was antigen driven. CD8+ T cell repertoire clonality was compared between approximately 12 healthy donors, approximately 14 Susac syndrome patients and 15 multiple sclerosis patients.

RNA was extracted using the RNeasy kit, and about 0.45 to 1 ug of the RNA was reverse transcribed with random hexamers. The immunoSEQ multiplex PCR assay, which covers 54 Vbeta and 13 Jbeta segments, was used to amplify TCR beta CDR3 regions. PCR amplification bias was corrected by using a synthetic template baseline for primer optimization and computational correction. Per the source publication's procedure: Reads were assigned to V, D and J genes according to IMGT and analyzed in immunoSEQ Analyzer, with only productive sequences retained. Clonality was calculated as one minus the Shannon entropy normalized by log2 of the number of productive unique sequences. For each patient and control, public and private clones were evaluated among the 100 most prevalent clones. Clones were defined as Susac-specific if absent from the healthy and MS cohorts, from around 1,000 published viral clones and from other ImmuneACCESS disease sequences. The public sequencing data were trimmed at Q25 with fastp and processed into clonotypes with MiXCR by TCRdb, which kept only in-frame beta chains. Every entry covers one CDR3 protein and lists the most common genes and DNA from its rows. The V and J calls were not made by the authors but by TCRdb's processing. The sample table holds 75,000 to 95,000 distinct CDR3 sequences, of which approximately 96% were seen once. The leading ten clones occupy 0.62% of the sample.

The investigation overall reported the following: Clonal expansion was observed in Susac syndrome CD8+ repertoires, with the highest expansion in CD8+ TEMRA cells and greater expansion in clinically active than in remitting patients. The study acknowledged that relatively few individuals were included in the TCR sequencing and HLA analysis. In the total CD8+ and CD8+ TEMRA repertoires, 15 to 20 and five Susac-specific public clones, respectively, were identified.

The CDR1 and CDR2 encoded by the germline V gene (reference sequence) are LGHDT and YNNKEL. Reading from cysteine to phenylalanine, the CDR3 counts 15 amino acids. Of the read, only the CDR3 DNA is kept; its 45 bases are in frame from base 1. V is clipped by 3 bases and J by 4 bases, and the sequence between their germline boundaries is 13 bases long. This clonotype was sampled from a human donor with Susac syndrome. This chain joins TRBV3-1 to TRBJ1-5; no D gene is confidently identified. Material: CD8+ T cells from PBMCs. The CDR3 protein is CASSQTWGANQPQHF. The DNA is TGTGCCAGCAGCCAGACATGGGGTGCTAATCAGCCCCAGCATTTT.